The 16 T cell receptor beta chains given below trace back to one sample, sequenced in a study of a mutant IDH1 vaccine in newly diagnosed glioma. As to time point: week 35, safety follow-up. A 20-mer mutant IDH1 peptide at 300 ug was injected subcutaneously with topical imiquimod. Sequenced by immunoSEQ multiplex PCR; TCRdb stores in-frame clones only, minus some. This table has approximately 66,000 clones, about 85% appearing once. These receptors' targets are unknown. This specimen consisted of PBMCs, obtained from a glioma patient whose treatment included an IDH1 peptide vaccine. These receptors were obtained from a man in his thirties or forties with glioma.

This clone was recorded once. The gene calls are TRBV27 and TRBJ2-5, with 8 bases fitting TRBD2. The CDR3 length is 14 residues. CDR1 and CDR2 (germline): MNHEY, SMNVEV (reference sequence). V lost 6 bases and J lost 5; bases outside the gene matches: 8. CDR3 residues: CASRTGLAYETQYF. CDR3 bases: TGTGCCAGCAGGACAGGACTAGCTTACGAGACCCAGTACTTC.

CDR3 DNA sequence: TGTGCCAGAGCACCGGGACAGGGCTACGAGCAGTACTTC. It is translated as CARAPGQGYEQYF. The V and J genes are TRBV5-3 and TRBJ2-7, with 9 bases fitting TRBD1. TRBV5-3 is an ORF, and what it does is uncertain. The V gene end was trimmed by 7 bases and the J gene end by 3 bases; junction bases not matched to a gene: 5. The CDR3 has 13 amino acids.

This chain uses TRBV4-1 with TRBJ2-5, with 8 bases identical to TRBD2. The J segment lost 2 bases and the V segment lost 2 bases, leaving 10 bases of the junction unmatched. Germline CDR1 is MGHRA and CDR2 is YSYEKL. The CDR3 loop spans 17 amino acids. CDR3 coding DNA: TGCGCCAGCAGCCAACTGAATAGCGGGGATCAACAAGAGACCCAGTACTTC. Its protein product is CASSQLNSGDQQETQYF.

The rearrangement links TRBV6-6 to TRBJ1-5, with D perhaps matching TRBD1 (6 bases). Germline lookup yields CDR1 MNHNY and CDR2 SVGAGI (reference sequence). This CDR3 is 15 amino acids long. Trimming removed 2 bases from V and 5 bases from J, with 13 bases in between. The CDR3 protein is CASSYEQGQDQPQHF. The CDR3 bases are TGTGCCAGCAGTTACGAGCAGGGGCAGGATCAGCCCCAGCATTTT.

This clone was counted a single time. The chain is built from TRBV6-6 and TRBJ2-2; D gene uncertain. The germline V and J ends were trimmed by 5 bases and 2 bases, with 6 bases remaining between them. Germline V gives CDR1 MNHNY, CDR2 SVGAGI (reference sequence). The CDR3 loop spans 13 amino acids. In DNA, the CDR3 is TGTGCCAGCAGTCCCTTAAACACCGGGGAGCTGTTTTTT. It yields the protein CASSPLNTGELFF.

This clone was picked up a small number of times. CDR3 residues: CASSRLGGGTEAFF. The CDR3 region has the DNA TGTGCCAGCAGCAGACTAGGGGGAGGCACTGAAGCTTTCTTT. The chain combines TRBV7-9 with TRBJ1-1, with D possibly being TRBD1 (6 bases). CDR1 SEHNR and CDR2 FQNEAQ come from the germline V gene (reference sequence). V was trimmed by 5 bases and J by 4 bases, leaving 14 bases between them. The CDR3 has 14 amino acids.

The V and J genes are TRBV28 and TRBJ1-1; unclear D gene. CDR1 and CDR2 (germline): MDHEN, SYDVKM. The CDR3 totals 12 residues. Trimming pared 7 bases from V and 5 bases from J, leaving 11 bases between. The CDR3, as DNA: TGTGCCAGCACCCGTTCTTGGACTGAAGCTTTCTTT. The encoded protein is CASTRSWTEAFF.

This clone has just one count. This chain connects TRBV5-1 to TRBJ2-7, with 12 bases aligning to TRBD2. Trimming cost V 4 bases and J 3 bases; bases outside gene matches: 5. This CDR3 contains 15 residues. Germline V lookup: CDR1 SGHRS, CDR2 YFSETQ. CDR3 in DNA: TGCGCCAGCAGCCTCTGGACTAGCGGGGTCTACGAGCAGTACTTC. Translated: CASSLWTSGVYEQYF.

The V call is TRBV5-1, the J call TRBJ1-6; TRBD1 might be the D (6 bases). This CDR3 comprises 19 residues. V was clipped by 3 bases and J by 7 bases, with 26 bases between them. Germline-derived CDR1 and CDR2 are SGHRS and YFSETQ. CDR3 DNA sequence: TGCGCCAGCAGCTCCCAGGGGAGTACCTATCAGCTTCAGAATTCACCCCTCCACTTT. Its translation is CASSSQGSTYQLQNSPLHF. Looking up the rest from reference TRBV5-1 and TRBJ1-6 gives the full variable domain: KAGVTQTPRYLIKTRGQQVTLSCSPISGHRSVSWYQQTPGQGLQFLFEYFSETQRNKGNFPGRFSGRQFSNSRSEMNVSTLELGDSALYLCASSSQGSTYQLQNSPLHFGNGTRLTVT.

The rearrangement uses TRBV7-9 and TRBJ2-5, with D possibly TRBD2 on 6 matching bases. Germline CDR1 and CDR2: SEHNR and FQNEAQ (reference sequence). V was shortened by 6 bases and J by 2 bases, with 19 bases between the two germline ends. The CDR3 runs to 16 residues. CDR3 sequence reads: CASSWRGGTHQETQYF. The CDR3 DNA reads as TGTGCCAGCAGTTGGCGTGGGGGGACCCATCAAGAGACCCAGTACTTC.

The chain combines TRBV7-9 with TRBJ1-1; weak D call: TRBD1 (6 bases). Germline V gives CDR1 SEHNR, CDR2 FQNEAQ (reference sequence). Trimming removed 0 bases from V and 4 bases from J, with 18 bases in between. This CDR3 is built from 17 residues. CDR3 DNA: TGTGCCAGCAGCTTAGCGCAAGTTCCAGGGGCATCCACTGAAGCTTTCTTT. Encoded protein: CASSLAQVPGASTEAFF.

V and J are TRBV11-2 and TRBJ1-3; tentative D call: TRBD1 (5 bases). V lost 4 bases and J lost 4, with 17 bases in between. The CDR3 is 16 residues long. CDR1 is SGHAT and CDR2 is FQNNGV in the germline V gene. The CDR3 coding sequence is TGTGCCAGCAGCTCATTATTGGACAACACAGGAAACACCATATATTTT. Encoded protein: CASSSLLDNTGNTIYF.

The rearrangement joins TRBV2 to TRBJ1-3, with D hard to call. Germline CDR1 reads SNHLY; CDR2 reads FYNNEI. The V end was cut by 6 bases, the J end by 0 bases, with 12 bases between. The CDR3 is made up of 15 amino acids. The CDR3 spells CASSTRSISGNTIYF. CDR3 coding DNA: TGTGCCAGCAGCACAAGATCGATCTCTGGAAACACCATATATTTT.

The chain recombines TRBV7-8 with TRBJ1-5; D not certain. Trimming pared 2 bases from V and 4 bases from J, leaving 15 bases between. Germline CDR1 reads SGHVS; CDR2 reads FQNEAQ. The CDR3 length is 16 residues. CDR3 loop: CASSLWGTGRNQPQHF. Written as DNA, the CDR3 is TGTGCCAGCAGCTTATGGGGAACCGGGAGGAATCAGCCCCAGCATTTT.

The chain couples TRBV10-2 to TRBJ2-5; TRBD1 is a possible D gene (6 bases). CDR3 length: 15 amino acids. Germline CDR1 WSHSY, CDR2 SAAADI. The V and J ends lost 4 bases and 0 bases respectively, with 12 bases between them. In nucleotides, the CDR3 is TGCGCCAGCAGTGCTGCCGGGACACACCAAGAGACCCAGTACTTC. Encoded protein: CASSAAGTHQETQYF.

The V and J genes are TRBV19 and TRBJ1-5; weak D call: TRBD1 (5 bases). Trimming took 5 bases from V and 6 from J, leaving 20 bases between them. The CDR3 runs to 16 residues. Germline assignment: CDR1 LNHDA and CDR2 SQIVND (reference sequence). The CDR3 DNA reads as TGTGCCAGTAGTCCGGATCCGGGACGGCAAAGTCAGCCCCAGCATTTT. Translated, it gives CASSPDPGRQSQPQHF.